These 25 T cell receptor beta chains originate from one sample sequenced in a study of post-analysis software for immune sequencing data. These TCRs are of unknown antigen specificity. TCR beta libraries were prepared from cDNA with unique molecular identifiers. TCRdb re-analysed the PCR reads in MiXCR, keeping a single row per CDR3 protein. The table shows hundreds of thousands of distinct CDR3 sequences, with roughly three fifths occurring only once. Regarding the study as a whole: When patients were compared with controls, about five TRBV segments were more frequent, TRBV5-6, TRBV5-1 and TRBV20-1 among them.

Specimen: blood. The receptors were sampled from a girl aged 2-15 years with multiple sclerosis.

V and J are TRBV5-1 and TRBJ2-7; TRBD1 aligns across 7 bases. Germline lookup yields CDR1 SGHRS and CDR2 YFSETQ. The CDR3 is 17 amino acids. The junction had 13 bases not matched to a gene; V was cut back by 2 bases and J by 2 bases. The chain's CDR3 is CASSFKTGNFETYEQYF. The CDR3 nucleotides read TGCGCCAGCAGCTTCAAGACAGGGAATTTCGAGACCTACGAGCAGTACTTC.

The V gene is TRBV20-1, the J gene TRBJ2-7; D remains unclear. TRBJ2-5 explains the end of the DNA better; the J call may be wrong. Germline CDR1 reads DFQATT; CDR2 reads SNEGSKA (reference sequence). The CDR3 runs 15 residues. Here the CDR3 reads CSATPQFFKPETQYF. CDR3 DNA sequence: TGCAGTGCTACCCCCCAATTTTTTAAACCAGAGACCCAGTACTTC.

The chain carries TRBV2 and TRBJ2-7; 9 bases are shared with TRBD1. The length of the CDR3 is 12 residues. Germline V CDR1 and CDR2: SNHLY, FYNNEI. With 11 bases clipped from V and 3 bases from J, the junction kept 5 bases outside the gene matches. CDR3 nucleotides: TGTGCCGGTGGACAGGGGATCTACGAGCAGTACTTC. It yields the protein CAGGQGIYEQYF.

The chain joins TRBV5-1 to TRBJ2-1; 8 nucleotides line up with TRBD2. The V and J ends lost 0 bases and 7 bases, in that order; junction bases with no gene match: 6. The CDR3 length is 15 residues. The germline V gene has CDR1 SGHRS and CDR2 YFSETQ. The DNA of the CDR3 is TGCGCCAGCAGCTTGGTCTCGGGAGGGGGAAATGAGCAGTTCTTC. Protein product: CASSLVSGGGNEQFF.

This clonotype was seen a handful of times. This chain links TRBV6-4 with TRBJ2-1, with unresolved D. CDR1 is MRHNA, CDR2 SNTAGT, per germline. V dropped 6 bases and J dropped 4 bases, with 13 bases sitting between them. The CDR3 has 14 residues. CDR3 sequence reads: CASSFRKVYNEQFF. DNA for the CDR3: TGTGCCAGCAGCTTTAGAAAGGTATACAATGAGCAGTTCTTC.

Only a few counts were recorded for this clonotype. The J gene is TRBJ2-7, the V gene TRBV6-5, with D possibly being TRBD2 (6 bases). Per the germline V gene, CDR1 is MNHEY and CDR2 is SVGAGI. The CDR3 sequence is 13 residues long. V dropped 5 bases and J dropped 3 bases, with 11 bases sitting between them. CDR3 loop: CASSAPGDYEQYF. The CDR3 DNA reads TGTGCCAGCAGTGCCCCGGGGGACTACGAGCAGTACTTC.

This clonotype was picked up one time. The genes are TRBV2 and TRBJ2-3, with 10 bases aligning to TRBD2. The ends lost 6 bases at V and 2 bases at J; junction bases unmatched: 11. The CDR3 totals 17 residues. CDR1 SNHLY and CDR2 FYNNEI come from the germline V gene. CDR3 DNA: TGTGCCAGCAGCGCCTTTGGGACTAGCGAGAACACAGATACGCAGTATTTT. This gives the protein CASSAFGTSENTDTQYF.

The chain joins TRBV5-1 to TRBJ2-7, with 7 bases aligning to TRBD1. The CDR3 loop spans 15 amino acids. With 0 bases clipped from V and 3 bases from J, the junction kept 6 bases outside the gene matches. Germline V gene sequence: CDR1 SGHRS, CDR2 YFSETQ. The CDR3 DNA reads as TGCGCCAGCAGCTTGGTCGTTCAGGGGGACTACGAGCAGTACTTC. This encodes CASSLVVQGDYEQYF.

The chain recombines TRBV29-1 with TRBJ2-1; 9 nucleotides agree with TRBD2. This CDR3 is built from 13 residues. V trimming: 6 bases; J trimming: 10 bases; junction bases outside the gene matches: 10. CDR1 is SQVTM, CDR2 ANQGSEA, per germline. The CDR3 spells CSVRQREDYEQFF. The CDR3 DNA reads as TGCAGCGTGAGGCAGCGGGAGGACTACGAGCAGTTCTTC.

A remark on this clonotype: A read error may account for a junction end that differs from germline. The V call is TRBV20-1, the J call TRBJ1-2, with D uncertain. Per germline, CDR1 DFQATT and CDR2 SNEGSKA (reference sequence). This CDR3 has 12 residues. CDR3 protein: CSARGNYGGYTF. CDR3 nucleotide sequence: TGCAGTGCCAGAGGGAATTATGGAGGCTACACCTTC.

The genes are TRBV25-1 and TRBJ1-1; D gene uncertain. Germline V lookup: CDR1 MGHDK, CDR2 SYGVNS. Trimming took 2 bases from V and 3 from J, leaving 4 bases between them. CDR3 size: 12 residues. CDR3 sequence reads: CASSEADTEAFF. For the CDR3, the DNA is TGTGCCAGCAGTGAAGCAGACACTGAAGCTTTCTTT.

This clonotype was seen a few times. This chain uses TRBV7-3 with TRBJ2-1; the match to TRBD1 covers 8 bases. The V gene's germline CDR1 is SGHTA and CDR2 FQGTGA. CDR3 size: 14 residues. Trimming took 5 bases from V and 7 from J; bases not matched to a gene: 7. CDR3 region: CASSADRVTNEQFF. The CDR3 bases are TGTGCCAGCAGCGCGGACAGGGTTACGAATGAGCAGTTCTTC.

The DNA for the CDR3 is TGTGCCAGCAGGCGCTCTGGGGCCAACGTCCTGACTTTC. It is translated as CASRRSGANVLTF. This rearrangement joins TRBV7-2 to TRBJ2-6; D remains ambiguous. The CDR3 is 13 residues long. CDR1 is SGHTA and CDR2 is FQGNSA in the germline V gene. Trimming removed 6 bases at V and 0 bases at J, with 3 bases between.

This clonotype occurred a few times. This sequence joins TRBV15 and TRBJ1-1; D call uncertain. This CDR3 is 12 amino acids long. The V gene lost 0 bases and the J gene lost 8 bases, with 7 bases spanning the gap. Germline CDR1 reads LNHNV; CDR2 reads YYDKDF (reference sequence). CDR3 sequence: CATSRDRQEAFF. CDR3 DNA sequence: TGTGCCACCAGCAGAGATAGGCAGGAAGCTTTCTTT.

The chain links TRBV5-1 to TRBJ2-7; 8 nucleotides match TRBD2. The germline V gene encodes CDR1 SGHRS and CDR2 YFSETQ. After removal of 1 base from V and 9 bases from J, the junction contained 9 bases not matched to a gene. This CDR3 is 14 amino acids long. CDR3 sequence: CASSLLYAGLGQYF. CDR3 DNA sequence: TGCGCCAGCAGCTTGTTGTACGCGGGACTAGGGCAGTACTTC.

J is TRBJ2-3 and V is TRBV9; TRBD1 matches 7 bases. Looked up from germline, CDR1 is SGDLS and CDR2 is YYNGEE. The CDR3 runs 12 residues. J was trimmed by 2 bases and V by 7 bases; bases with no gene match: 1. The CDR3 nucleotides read TGTGCCAGCCAGGGGGACACAGATACGCAGTATTTT. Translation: CASQGDTDTQYF.

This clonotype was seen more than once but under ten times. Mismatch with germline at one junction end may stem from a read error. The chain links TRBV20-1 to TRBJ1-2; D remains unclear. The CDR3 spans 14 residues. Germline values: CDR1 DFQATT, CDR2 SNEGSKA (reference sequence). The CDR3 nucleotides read TGCAGTGCTAGAGATCCCCGGAATAACTATGGCTGCACCTTC. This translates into CSARDPRNNYGCTF.

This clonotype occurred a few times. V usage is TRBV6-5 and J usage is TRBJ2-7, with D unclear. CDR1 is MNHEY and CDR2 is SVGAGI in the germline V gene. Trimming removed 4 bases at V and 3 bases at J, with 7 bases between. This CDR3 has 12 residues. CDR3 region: CASSFDGYEQYF. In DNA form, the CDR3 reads TGTGCCAGCAGTTTTGATGGCTACGAGCAGTACTTC.

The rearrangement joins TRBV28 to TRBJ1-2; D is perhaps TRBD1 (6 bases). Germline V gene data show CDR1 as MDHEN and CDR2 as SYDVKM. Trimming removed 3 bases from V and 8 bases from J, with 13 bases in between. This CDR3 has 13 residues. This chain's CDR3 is CASSFSGVEGYTF. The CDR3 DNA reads TGTGCCAGCAGTTTCTCAGGGGTGGAAGGCTACACCTTC.

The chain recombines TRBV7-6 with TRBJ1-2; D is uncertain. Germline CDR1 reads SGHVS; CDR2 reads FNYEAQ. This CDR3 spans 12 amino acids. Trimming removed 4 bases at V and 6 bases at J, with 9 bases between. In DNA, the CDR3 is TGTGCCAGCAGCTCGGGGATCGATGGCTACACCTTC. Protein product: CASSSGIDGYTF.

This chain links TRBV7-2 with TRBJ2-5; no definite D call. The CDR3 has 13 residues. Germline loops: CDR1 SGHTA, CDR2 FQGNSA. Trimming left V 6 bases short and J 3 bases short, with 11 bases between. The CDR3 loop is CASRKPGKETQYF. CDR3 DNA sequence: TGTGCCAGCAGAAAGCCCGGAAAAGAGACCCAGTACTTC.

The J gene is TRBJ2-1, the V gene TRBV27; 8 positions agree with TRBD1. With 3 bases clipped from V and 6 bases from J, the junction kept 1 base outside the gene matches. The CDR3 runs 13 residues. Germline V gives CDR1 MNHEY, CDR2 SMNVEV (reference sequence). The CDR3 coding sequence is TGTGCCAGCAGTTTGACAGGGGCCAATGAGCAGTTCTTC. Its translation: CASSLTGANEQFF.

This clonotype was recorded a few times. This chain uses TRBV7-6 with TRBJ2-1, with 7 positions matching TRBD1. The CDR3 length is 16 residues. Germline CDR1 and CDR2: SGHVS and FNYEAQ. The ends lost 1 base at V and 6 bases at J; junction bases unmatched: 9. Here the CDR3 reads CASSLVTETGSNEQFF. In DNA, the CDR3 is TGTGCCAGCAGCTTAGTGACCGAGACAGGGTCCAATGAGCAGTTCTTC.

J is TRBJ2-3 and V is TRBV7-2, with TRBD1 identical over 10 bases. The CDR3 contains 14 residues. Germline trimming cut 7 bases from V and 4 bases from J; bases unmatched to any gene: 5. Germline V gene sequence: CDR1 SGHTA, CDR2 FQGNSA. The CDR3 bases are TGTGCCAGCACCCGGGACAGGGGCCCAGATACGCAGTATTTT. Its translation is CASTRDRGPDTQYF.

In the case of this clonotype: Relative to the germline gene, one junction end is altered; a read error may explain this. The CDR3 spells CASGRGSQEAQYF. In DNA, the CDR3 is TGTGCCAGCGGCAGGGGAAGCCAAGAGGCCCAGTACTTC. The chain couples TRBV9 to TRBJ2-5; tentatively, D is TRBD1 (6 bases). Germline-derived CDR1 and CDR2 are SGDLS and YYNGEE. The CDR3 totals 13 residues.